This T cell receptor beta chain was sequenced during a study of technical replicates of blood from a handful of donors. Germline CDR1 is PRHDT and CDR2 is FYEKMQ (reference sequence). The CDR3 has 15 residues. Trimming shortened V by 4 bases and J by 3 bases, and 15 bases separated the two germline ends. Generated by immunoSEQ multiplex PCR, the TCRdb table keeps only in-frame clones and is missing some. The profile shows roughly 90,000 clones, less than 96% of them singletons. This TCR was recovered from a human donor in good health. The genes are TRBV13 and TRBJ1-2; D is undetermined. The sample was T cells isolated from PBMCs. The CDR3 nucleotides are TGTGCCAGCAGCTCCCGACTAAGTGGTGACTATGGCTACACCTTC. This gives the protein CASSSRLSGDYGYTF.